Below, 2 T cell receptor beta chains from the same sample are listed, as sequenced in a study of cytomegalovirus exposure and HLA in healthy donors. 60 Vbeta and 13 Jbeta primers were used in PCR. The repertoire was sequenced with immunoSEQ multiplex PCR; TCRdb's copy has only in-frame clones and lacks some. The sample has some 150,000 clones; roughly 62% are singletons. The sequenced sample was PBMCs. Receptor source: a man between 60 and 70 years old in good health and CMV-seronegative.

There are a few counts of this clone. V usage is TRBV20-1 and J usage is TRBJ2-3; D unresolved. Germline V gene sequence: CDR1 DFQATT, CDR2 SNEGSKA (reference sequence). The V end lost 5 bases, the J end lost 5 bases, and 8 bases lay between the germline ends. The length of the CDR3 is 11 residues. In DNA form, the CDR3 reads TGCAGTGCTGTAGTTGGAGATACGCAGTATTTT. Protein: CSAVVGDTQYF.

The V and J genes are TRBV25-1 and TRBJ2-5; D unresolved. TRBJ2-7 matches the DNA end more closely, so the J call is doubtful. The CDR3 runs to 13 residues. Germline V gene lookup returns CDR1 MGHDK and CDR2 SYGVNS. CDR3: CASSEPRGYEQYF. CDR3 in DNA: TGTGCCAGCAGTGAACCGCGAGGCTACGAGCAGTACTTC.